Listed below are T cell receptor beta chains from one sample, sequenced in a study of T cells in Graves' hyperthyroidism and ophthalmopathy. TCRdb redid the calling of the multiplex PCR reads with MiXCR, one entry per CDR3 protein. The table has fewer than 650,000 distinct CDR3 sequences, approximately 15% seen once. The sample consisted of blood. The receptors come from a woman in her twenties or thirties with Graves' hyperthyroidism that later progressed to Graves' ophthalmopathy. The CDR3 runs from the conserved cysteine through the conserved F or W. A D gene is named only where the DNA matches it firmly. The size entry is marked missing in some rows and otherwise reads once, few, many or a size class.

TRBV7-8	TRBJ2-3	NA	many	TGTGCCAGCAGCAAGAACGGATTAAGCACAGATACGCAGTATTTT	CASSKNGLSTDTQYF
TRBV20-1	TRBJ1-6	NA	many	TGCAGTGCTAGAGATCGGGGGGGAAATAATTCACCCCTCCACTTT	CSARDRGGNNSPLHF
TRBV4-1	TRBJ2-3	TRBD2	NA	TGCGCCAGCACGATGGGCGGGAGGCCCACAGATACGCAGTATTTT	CASTMGGRPTDTQYF
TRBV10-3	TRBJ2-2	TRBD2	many	TGTGCCATCAGTGAGGGGCTAGCGGAAAACACCGGGGAGCTGTTTTTT	CAISEGLAENTGELFF
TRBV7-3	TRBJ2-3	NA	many	TGTGCCAGCAGCGAAGAACTTTCTGGCACAGATACGCAGTATTTT	CASSEELSGTDTQYF
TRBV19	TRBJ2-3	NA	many	TGTGCCAGTCGGGGAATGGGTCGCGGACTGCCCCGAGGGGATACGCAGTATTTT	CASRGMGRGLPRGDTQYF
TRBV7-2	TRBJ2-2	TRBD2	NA	TGTGCCAGCCTTCTAGCGGCCCCCAACGGGGAGCTGTTTTTT	CASLLAAPNGELFF
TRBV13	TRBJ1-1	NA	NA	TGTGCCAGCAGCTTAATAGGGCCCCAGGGGAACACTGAAGCTTTCTTT	CASSLIGPQGNTEAFF
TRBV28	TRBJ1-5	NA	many	TGTGCCAGCAGGACCCCAGGGTCCAATCAGCCCCAGCATTTT	CASRTPGSNQPQHF
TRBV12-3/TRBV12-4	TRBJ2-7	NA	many	TGTGCCAGCAGTTTTTTAGGTGCCGAGCAGTACTTC	CASSFLGAEQYF
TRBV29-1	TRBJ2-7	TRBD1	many	TGCAGCGCCGGGCCCGGGACAGGATACTACGAGCAGTACTTC	CSAGPGTGYYEQYF
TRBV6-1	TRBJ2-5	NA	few	TGTGCCAGCCAAACAGGGATTCTTTCAGAGACCCAGTACTTC	CASQTGILSETQYF
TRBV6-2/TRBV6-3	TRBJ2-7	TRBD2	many	TGTGCCAGCAGTTACTCTGGGACTAGCGGAAACGAGCAGTACTTC	CASSYSGTSGNEQYF
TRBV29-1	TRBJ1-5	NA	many	TGCAGCGTTGAATATCCTGACCAGGGGCCCCAGCATTTT	CSVEYPDQGPQHF
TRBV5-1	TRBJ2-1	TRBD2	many	TGCGCCAGCAGCTCGATCGGGACTAGCGGGTCGTATGAGCAGTTCTTC	CASSSIGTSGSYEQFF
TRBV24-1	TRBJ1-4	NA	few	TGTGCCACCAGTATGGGGGCGACTAATGAAAAACTGTTTTTT	CATSMGATNEKLFF
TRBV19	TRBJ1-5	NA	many	TGTGCCAGTAACACCCTGGCAGGGAACGATGGCAATCAGCCCCAGCATTTT	CASNTLAGNDGNQPQHF
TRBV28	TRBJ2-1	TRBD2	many	TGTGCCAGCAGGCAAACCGGACTAGCGGCCCTTCTGGATGAGCAGTTCTTC	CASRQTGLAALLDEQFF
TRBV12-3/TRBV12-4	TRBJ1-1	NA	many	TGTGCCAGCAGGTTACAGGGCGGGTACACTGAAGCTTTCTTT	CASRLQGGYTEAFF
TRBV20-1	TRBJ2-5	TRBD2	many	TGCAGTGCTAGGACCCCACATCTACTAGCGGGAGCAGAGACCCAGTACTTC	CSARTPHLLAGAETQYF
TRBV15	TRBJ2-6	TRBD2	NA	TGTGCCACCAGCACCCTGGCGGGAGGTTCTGGGGCCAACGTCCTGACTTTC	CATSTLAGGSGANVLTF
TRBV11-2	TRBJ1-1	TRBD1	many	TGTGCCACCCCTCCGAGGGGGCTAGGGGACACTGAAGCTTTCTTT	CATPPRGLGDTEAFF
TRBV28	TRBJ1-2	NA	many	TGTGCCAGCAGCCCCCCGGACAACTATGGCTACACCTTC	CASSPPDNYGYTF
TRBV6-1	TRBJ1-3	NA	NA	TGTGCCAGCAGTGAATCCCAATCAGGGGCTGGAAACACCATATATTTT	CASSESQSGAGNTIYF
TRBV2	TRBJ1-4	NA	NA	TGTGCCAGCAGTGAAATTGACGGCGCAACTAATGAAAAGCTGTGTTTT	CASSEIDGATNEKLCF
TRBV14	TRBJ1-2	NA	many	TGTGCCAGCAGCCAAGGTCCGGGACAAGCCCTCTATGGCTACACCTTC	CASSQGPGQALYGYTF
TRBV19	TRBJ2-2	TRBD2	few	TGTGCCAGTAGCTCTAGCGGGAGTGTCGGGGAGCTGTTTTTT	CASSSSGSVGELFF
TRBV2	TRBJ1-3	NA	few	TGTGCCAGCAGTTTTACAGGGCCTGGAAACACCATATATTTT	CASSFTGPGNTIYF
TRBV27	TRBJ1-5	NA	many	TGTGCCAGCGGGTCGGGGCAGGGGACTAGTCAGCCCCAGCATTTT	CASGSGQGTSQPQHF
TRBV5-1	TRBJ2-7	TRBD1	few	TGCGCCAGCAGCTCAACAGGGGGAGTTAATTACGAGCAGTACTTC	CASSSTGGVNYEQYF
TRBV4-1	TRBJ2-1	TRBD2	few	TGCGCCAGCAGCCAACTAGCGGGGGGGTTTGAGCAGTTCTTC	CASSQLAGGFEQFF
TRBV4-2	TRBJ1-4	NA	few	TGTGCCAGCAGCCATATCGACAGAAATGAAAAACTGTTTTTT	CASSHIDRNEKLFF
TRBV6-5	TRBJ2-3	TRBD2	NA	TGTGCCAGCAGTTATACAGCGGGAGCAGATACGCAGTATTTT	CASSYTAGADTQYF
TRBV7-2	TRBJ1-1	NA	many	TGTGCCAGCAGCTTAACCCGGGACGCTGAAGCTTTCTTT	CASSLTRDAEAFF
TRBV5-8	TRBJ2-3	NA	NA	TGTGCCAGCAGCGCTTTATACACAGATACGCAGTATTTT	CASSALYTDTQYF
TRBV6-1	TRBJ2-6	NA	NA	TGTGCCAGCAGAGGGGCAGGAAGTTCTGGGGCCAACGTCCTGACTTTC	CASRGAGSSGANVLTF
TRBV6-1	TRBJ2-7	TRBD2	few	TGTGCCAGCAGTGAAGCCGGGACTAGCGGGTACCCCTACGAGCAGTACTTC	CASSEAGTSGYPYEQYF
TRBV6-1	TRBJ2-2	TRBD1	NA	TGTGCCAGCAGTTCCCGGGACAGCATAGTCACCGGGGAGCTGTTTTTT	CASSSRDSIVTGELFF
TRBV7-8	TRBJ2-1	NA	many	TGTGCCAGCAGCCCCGAGGCAGTATCGAATGAGCAGTTCTTC	CASSPEAVSNEQFF
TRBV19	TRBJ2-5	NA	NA	TGTGCCAGTAGTATCGGAGGGGGTCTGCCAGAGACCCAGTACTTC	CASSIGGGLPETQYF
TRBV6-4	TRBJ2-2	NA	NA	TGTGCCAGCAGTGACTCAGGGACCGCGAACACCGGGGAGCTGTTTTTT	CASSDSGTANTGELFF
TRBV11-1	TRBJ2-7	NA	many	TGTGCCAGCAGCTTCCCAGGGAGCTCCTACGAGCAGTACTTC	CASSFPGSSYEQYF
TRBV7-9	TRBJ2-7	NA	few	TGTGCCAGCAGCCCGCCGGGCAGGGGCCCCTCCTCCTACGAGCAGTACTTC	CASSPPGRGPSSYEQYF
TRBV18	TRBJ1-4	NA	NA	TGTGCCAGCTCACCGGGAGCCGCTAATGAAAAACTGTTTTTT	CASSPGAANEKLFF
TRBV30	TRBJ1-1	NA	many	TGTGCCTCACAGAGGGGAAGTGCTGGTCTCTTT	CASQRGSAGLF
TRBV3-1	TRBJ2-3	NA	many	TGTGCCAGCAGCTCAGCCGGGATTTTCAGCACAGATACGCAGTATTTT	CASSSAGIFSTDTQYF
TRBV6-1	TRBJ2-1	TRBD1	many	TGTGCCAGCTCGACAGGGGGCGCGGACAATGAGCAGTTCTTC	CASSTGGADNEQFF
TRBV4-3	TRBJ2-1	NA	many	TGCGCCAGCAGCCAAGGGCAGGAGGCCTACAATGAGCAGTTCTTC	CASSQGQEAYNEQFF
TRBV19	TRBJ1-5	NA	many	TGTGCCACCCCCGACGTCTCCCGGGATCAGCCCCAGCATTTT	CATPDVSRDQPQHF
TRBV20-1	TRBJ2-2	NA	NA	TGCAGTGCTAGTCGGGCCGGGGAGCTGTTTTTT	CSASRAGELFF
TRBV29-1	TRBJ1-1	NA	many	TGCAGCGCCGAGGCGGGCAACGCTGAAGCTTTCTTT	CSAEAGNAEAFF